The T cell receptor (beta chain) under discussion was sequenced for a study of cytomegalovirus exposure and HLA in healthy donors. Everyone who donated was a healthy bone marrow donor. Likely unrecorded immune exposures existed in these nominally healthy donors. The PCR employed 60 Vbeta primers together with 13 Jbeta primers. Only in-frame clones appear in the TCRdb table, and some are missing; sequencing was by immunoSEQ multiplex PCR. The profile shows about 96,000 clones, about four fifths of them singletons. This CDR3 has 14 amino acids. V dropped 4 bases and J dropped 2 bases, with 12 bases sitting between them. Per the germline V gene, CDR1 is SGHDT and CDR2 is YYEEEE. Regarding the study as a whole: Among donors in an Asian-associated ancestry cluster, a later analysis reportedly found fewer N-insertions than the approximately 670-donor mean. According to the study, around 150 TCR beta chains were cytomegalovirus-associated.

This clone was counted between two and nine times. The antigen remains undetermined. The origin of this receptor is a female donor in good health and CMV-seropositive. Sequenced material: PBMCs. This sequence joins TRBV5-6 and TRBJ1-1; D is possibly TRBD1 (5 bases). CDR3 nucleotide sequence: TGTGCCAGCAGCGGGAGGGGCGGAAACACTGAAGCTTTCTTT. The encoded protein is CASSGRGGNTEAFF.